The 23 T cell receptor beta chains below all came from one sample that was sequenced in a study of shared clonotypes between healthy human individuals. Naivety among CD8 cells was defined by CD45RO negativity and positive CCR7 selection, thereby excluding terminally differentiated effector memory CD45RA+ cells. Profiled with immunoSEQ multiplex PCR; TCRdb holds only in-frame clones, not every one. The data show about 590,000 clones, 95% to 96% seen once. Sequencing input: naive CD8+ T cells sorted from blood. These receptors were obtained from a woman aged 30 to 39 in good health.

V and J are TRBV13 and TRBJ2-2; TRBD2 agrees at 12 bases. Trimming at V came to 4 bases and at J to 6 bases, leaving 9 bases not matched to a gene. The CDR3 loop spans 17 amino acids. Germline loops: CDR1 PRHDT, CDR2 FYEKMQ (reference sequence). This CDR3 is CASSSSFGLAGSGELFF. The CDR3, as DNA: TGTGCCAGCAGCTCAAGTTTTGGACTAGCGGGATCCGGGGAGCTGTTTTTT.

The J gene is TRBJ2-3, the V gene TRBV10-2; D ambiguous. Germline CDR1 reads WSHSY; CDR2 reads SAAADI. Trimming stripped 7 bases from V and 3 bases from J, with 5 bases between. CDR3 size: 11 residues. The CDR3: CASNHTDTQYF. Written as DNA, the CDR3 is TGCGCCAGCAACCATACAGATACGCAGTATTTT.

The V call is TRBV19, the J call TRBJ1-2; 7 positions agree with TRBD1. Trimming cost V 3 bases and J 10 bases; bases outside gene matches: 5. The germline V gene has CDR1 LNHDA and CDR2 SQIVND (reference sequence). The CDR3 is 12 amino acids. Here the CDR3 reads CASSIRGGDYTF. The CDR3 DNA follows: TGTGCCAGTAGTATCCGAGGGGGCGACTACACCTTC. The variable domain in full, with the rest retrieved from reference TRBV19 and TRBJ1-2, is DGGITQSPKYLFRKEGQNVTLSCEQNLNHDAMYWYRQDPGQGLRLIYYSQIVNDFQKGDIAEGYSVSREKKESFPLTVTSAQKNPTAFYLCASSIRGGDYTFGSGTRLTVV.

This chain connects TRBV5-1 to TRBJ2-5, with no clear D. In germline, CDR1 is SGHRS, CDR2 YFSETQ. V was pared by 0 bases and J by 7 bases, with 22 bases between. The CDR3 runs to 17 residues. This CDR3 reads CASSLGSLPRTERTQYF. The CDR3 bases are TGCGCCAGCAGCTTGGGGTCTCTCCCCCGGACGGAGCGGACCCAGTACTTC. The variable domain in full, with the rest retrieved from reference TRBV5-1 and TRBJ2-5, is KAGVTQTPRYLIKTRGQQVTLSCSPISGHRSVSWYQQTPGQGLQFLFEYFSETQRNKGNFPGRFSGRQFSNSRSEMNVSTLELGDSALYLCASSLGSLPRTERTQYFGPGTRLLVL.

J is TRBJ2-3 and V is TRBV28; 12 nucleotides agree with TRBD2. With 10 bases clipped from V and 0 bases from J, the junction kept 8 bases outside the gene matches. Germline V gives CDR1 MDHEN, CDR2 SYDVKM. The CDR3 is made up of 16 amino acids. CDR3 bases: TGTGCCATCGGAACTAGCGGGGGGACCAGCACAGATACGCAGTATTTT. Encoded protein: CAIGTSGGTSTDTQYF.

V gene TRBV5-4 combines with J gene TRBJ2-1; a possible D gene is TRBD2 (5 bases). Germline values: CDR1 SGHNT, CDR2 YYREEE (reference sequence). The V and J ends lost 4 bases and 3 bases respectively, with 14 bases between them. This CDR3 region has 15 residues. The CDR3 DNA is TGTGCCAGCAGCCGCGACGGGGATTTCTACAATGAGCAGTTCTTC. As protein: CASSRDGDFYNEQFF.

This clone was detected a few times. This chain links TRBV5-1 with TRBJ2-1; D not certain. The CDR3 extends over 15 amino acids. The V gene lost 0 bases and the J gene lost 0 bases, with 7 bases spanning the gap. The germline gives CDR1 SGHRS, CDR2 YFSETQ. The CDR3 DNA reads TGCGCCAGCAGCTTGGGGTGGGGCTCCTACAATGAGCAGTTCTTC. Amino acid sequence: CASSLGWGSYNEQFF. The variable domain in full, completed from reference TRBV5-1 and TRBJ2-1, reads KAGVTQTPRYLIKTRGQQVTLSCSPISGHRSVSWYQQTPGQGLQFLFEYFSETQRNKGNFPGRFSGRQFSNSRSEMNVSTLELGDSALYLCASSLGWGSYNEQFFGPGTRLTVL.

This clone was seen once. The chain has TRBV6-5 and TRBJ1-2, with TRBD1 identical over 7 bases. CDR3 length: 13 amino acids. Germline V lookup: CDR1 MNHEY, CDR2 SVGAGI. Trimming at V came to 7 bases and at J to 3 bases, leaving 5 bases not matched to a gene. The CDR3 loop reads CASTGQAHYGYTF. As DNA, the CDR3 is TGTGCCAGCACCGGACAGGCGCACTATGGCTACACCTTC.

The rearrangement links TRBV28 to TRBJ2-7; a possible D gene is TRBD2 (5 bases). Trimming removed 4 bases from V and 2 bases from J, with 18 bases in between. The CDR3 spans 16 residues. Germline CDR1 is MDHEN and CDR2 is SYDVKM. The CDR3 loop reads CASSSNTEGPTYEQYF. As DNA, the CDR3 is TGTGCCAGCAGTTCCAACACAGAGGGCCCAACCTACGAGCAGTACTTC.

The chain recombines TRBV27 with TRBJ2-7; D ambiguous. Germline V CDR1 and CDR2: MNHEY, SMNVEV (reference sequence). Trimming left V 3 bases short and J 1 base short, with 10 bases between. The CDR3 covers 14 residues. This chain's CDR3 is CASSLLGKSYEQYF. The CDR3 DNA sequence: TGTGCCAGCAGTTTGCTCGGAAAGTCCTACGAGCAGTACTTC.

The V gene is TRBV7-9, the J gene TRBJ2-5, with a weak D call TRBD1 (5 bases). CDR1 and CDR2 (germline): SEHNR, FQNEAQ (reference sequence). The V and J ends lost 0 bases and 5 bases respectively, with 13 bases between them. The CDR3 contains 15 residues. The CDR3 loop is CASSLAYAGRETQYF. CDR3 sequence (DNA): TGTGCCAGCAGCTTAGCGTATGCAGGGCGTGAGACCCAGTACTTC. The full variable domain, with the rest looked up from reference TRBV7-9 and TRBJ2-5, is DTGVSQNPRHKITKRGQNVTFRCDPISEHNRLYWYRQTLGQGPEFLTYFQNEAQLEKSRLLSDRFSAERPKGSFSTLEIQRTEQGDSAMYLCASSLAYAGRETQYFGPGTRLLVL.

This clone was recorded a few times. The chain joins TRBV4-1 to TRBJ1-4; a weak D match, TRBD1 (6 bases). The V and J ends lost 2 bases and 8 bases respectively, with 15 bases between them. The CDR3 is 15 residues long. Per germline, CDR1 MGHRA and CDR2 YSYEKL. The DNA of the CDR3 is TGCGCCAGCAGCCAAATACCGGCAGGGGACGAAAAACTGTTTTTT. Protein sequence: CASSQIPAGDEKLFF.

CDR3 DNA: TGTGCCAGCAGTATGGGACAGGGGCTCTATGGCTACACCTTC. It is translated as CASSMGQGLYGYTF. The chain couples TRBV6-5 to TRBJ1-2; 10 nucleotides align to TRBD1. CDR1 is MNHEY and CDR2 is SVGAGI in the germline V gene. This CDR3 has 14 residues. With 5 bases clipped from V and 4 bases from J, the junction kept 4 bases outside the gene matches.

The chain links TRBV28 to TRBJ1-5, with unresolved D. The ends were cut back, 8 bases at V and 4 bases at J, with 12 bases in the middle. Looked up from germline, CDR1 is MDHEN and CDR2 is SYDVKM. CDR3 length: 13 amino acids. The CDR3 bases are TGTGCCAGCGATGGACGGGAAAATCAGCCCCAGCATTTT. Translated, it gives CASDGRENQPQHF.

The V gene is TRBV6-6, the J gene TRBJ1-1, with TRBD1 as a possible D gene (5 bases). CDR3 length: 12 amino acids. Trimming removed 0 bases at V and 7 bases at J, with 6 bases between. Germline V gene data show CDR1 as MNHNY and CDR2 as SVGAGI (reference sequence). The CDR3 sequence: CASSYSQGEAFF. The CDR3 DNA follows: TGTGCCAGCAGTTACTCGCAGGGTGAAGCTTTCTTT.

The V call is TRBV28, the J call TRBJ1-2; a possible D gene is TRBD1 (6 bases). Germline V gene data show CDR1 as MDHEN and CDR2 as SYDVKM. This CDR3 is 16 amino acids long. The V and J ends lost 6 bases and 1 base respectively, with 18 bases between them. The DNA of the CDR3 is TGTGCCAGCAGCCGACAGGACTCTTCTTTTAACTATGGCTACACCTTC. This translates into CASSRQDSSFNYGYTF.

V usage is TRBV5-6 and J usage is TRBJ2-7, with 8 bases aligning to TRBD2. V lost 4 bases to trimming and J lost 0 bases; unmatched junction nucleotides: 3. The CDR3 contains 14 residues. Germline CDR1 is SGHDT and CDR2 is YYEEEE. CDR3 protein: CASSAGLVSYEQYF. The DNA of the CDR3 is TGTGCCAGCAGCGCGGGACTAGTCTCCTACGAGCAGTACTTC.

The V gene is TRBV10-3, the J gene TRBJ1-4; the D gene is possibly TRBD1 (5 bases). The germline gives CDR1 ENHRY, CDR2 SYGVKD. Trimming removed 4 bases from V and 7 bases from J, with 13 bases in between. The CDR3 loop spans 14 amino acids. The CDR3 reads CAISADRTLEKLFF. CDR3 nucleotide sequence: TGTGCCATCAGTGCCGACAGAACACTTGAAAAACTGTTTTTT.

This rearrangement joins TRBV7-7 to TRBJ2-1; D unresolved. Germline loops: CDR1 SSHAT, CDR2 FNYEAQ (reference sequence). The CDR3 runs to 16 residues. V was pared by 0 bases and J by 3 bases, with 12 bases between. CDR3 protein: CASSLAWAGNYNEQFF. The CDR3 DNA reads as TGTGCCAGCAGCTTAGCGTGGGCAGGAAACTACAATGAGCAGTTCTTC.

CDR3 bases: TGTGCCAGCAGCCCCCGAGGGACCTACGAGCAGTACTTC. It encodes CASSPRGTYEQYF. V and J are TRBV9 and TRBJ2-7, with D perhaps matching TRBD2 (5 bases). Trimming left V 4 bases short and J 2 bases short, with 10 bases between. The CDR3 is 13 residues long. Germline V gives CDR1 SGDLS, CDR2 YYNGEE.

The gene calls are TRBV13 and TRBJ1-2; D is uncertain. The CDR3 loop spans 13 amino acids. Between the trimmed V and J ends, which lost 5 bases and 3 bases, there was a span of 10 bases. Germline loops: CDR1 PRHDT, CDR2 FYEKMQ (reference sequence). This chain's CDR3 is CASSPPSDYGYTF. In nucleotides, the CDR3 is TGTGCCAGCAGCCCGCCCTCGGACTATGGCTACACCTTC.

The genes are TRBV7-8 and TRBJ2-1, with 9 bases that match TRBD2. CDR3 length equals 15 residues. V dropped 5 bases and J dropped 4; count of bases not matched to a gene: 6. The V gene's germline CDR1 is SGHVS and CDR2 FQNEAQ. The CDR3 loop reads CASSPGLAYYNEQFF. The CDR3 DNA follows: TGTGCCAGCAGCCCGGGACTAGCTTATTACAATGAGCAGTTCTTC. Full variable domain (outside the CDR3, taken from reference TRBV7-8 and TRBJ2-1): GAGVSQSPRYKVAKRGQDVALRCDPISGHVSLFWYQQALGQGPEFLTYFQNEAQLDKSGLPSDRFFAERPEGSVSTLKIQRTQQEDSAVYLCASSPGLAYYNEQFFGPGTRLTVL.

The rearrangement joins TRBV7-9 to TRBJ1-4, with 10 bases matching TRBD1. CDR1 SEHNR and CDR2 FQNEAQ come from the germline V gene (reference sequence). J gave up 6 bases and V 5 bases, and 9 bases lay outside the gene matches. The length of the CDR3 is 16 residues. For the CDR3, the DNA is TGTGCCAGCAGCAGCCACCCCGGGACAGGGGATGAAAAACTGTTTTTT. It translates to CASSSHPGTGDEKLFF.